Listed below are T cell receptor beta chains from one sample, sequenced in a study of T cell responses to AZD1222 COVID-19 vaccine. Data came from immunoSEQ multiplex PCR; TCRdb stores just in-frame clones and leaves some out. The sample lists 95,000 to 110,000 clones; around 91% were seen once. The sample was peripheral blood, taken on day 0 of AZD1222 vaccination. All receptors derive from an adult in good health. CDR3s include the opening cysteine and the closing phenylalanine or tryptophan. Each record gives: CDR3 protein, V gene, D gene, clone size, CDR3 length. D genes are given only for firm matches. Size tells how often a clone was seen (once, few, many) or the class of an expanded clone, and some rows leave it out.

CASSIVPGGGTDTQYF TRBV19 TRBD2 few 16
CASSYTSRFQGNTIYF TRBV6-5 NA once 16
CASSPRQGTAEEQYF TRBV4-2 TRBD1 NA 15
CASSPAARKAFF TRBV18 NA NA 12
CASSLGSSAHRRDEQFF TRBV13 NA NA 17
CSARGLTQEFF TRBV20-1 NA NA 11
CASSLRNYNEQFF TRBV5-1 NA once 13
CASSLGGLDYGYTF TRBV5-6 NA NA 14
CASSVTSGRGTDTQYF TRBV9 TRBD2 once 16
CAWSVLAGGGNEQFF TRBV30 TRBD2 NA 15